This T cell receptor (beta chain) was profiled in a study of blood T cell repertoires in COVID-19. Study details: The United States, Italy and Spain supplied acute and convalescent COVID-19 samples.

The length of the CDR3 is 13 residues. CDR1 and CDR2 from the germline V gene are SGHNT and YYREEE (reference sequence). V lost 4 bases and J lost 3; bases outside the gene matches: 4. Profiled with immunoSEQ multiplex PCR; TCRdb holds only in-frame clones, not every one. This sample has 200,000 or so clones, with approximately 83% found just once. The age range of participants was 18 to 89 years, with residence in about 25 US areas. Participants' reported clinical history set cohort assignment. Symptom resolution, clearance, or two negative PCRs marked the recovered donors of Cohort 3. The sample taken for sequencing was PBMCs or T cells enriched from blood (not recorded which). The chain carries TRBV5-4 and TRBJ2-7; 7 nucleotides line up with TRBD1. This clonotype was sampled from a man aged 40-49 years who had recovered from COVID-19. The CDR3 sequence is CASSRWDSYEQYF. Written as DNA, the CDR3 is TGTGCCAGCAGCCGTTGGGACAGCTACGAGCAGTACTTC.